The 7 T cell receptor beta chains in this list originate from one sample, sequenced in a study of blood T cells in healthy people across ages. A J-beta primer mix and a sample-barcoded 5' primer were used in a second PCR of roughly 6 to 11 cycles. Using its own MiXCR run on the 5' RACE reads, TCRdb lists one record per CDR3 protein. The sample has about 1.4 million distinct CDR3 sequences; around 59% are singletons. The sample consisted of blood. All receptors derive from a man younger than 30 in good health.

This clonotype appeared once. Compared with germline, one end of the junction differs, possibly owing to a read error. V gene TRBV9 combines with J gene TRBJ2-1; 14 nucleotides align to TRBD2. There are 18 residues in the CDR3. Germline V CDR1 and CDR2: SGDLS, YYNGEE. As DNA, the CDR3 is TGTGCCGGCAGCGGGGGACTAGCGGGAGTTGCTTTTTACAATGAGCAGTTCTTC. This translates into CAGSGGLAGVAFYNEQFF.

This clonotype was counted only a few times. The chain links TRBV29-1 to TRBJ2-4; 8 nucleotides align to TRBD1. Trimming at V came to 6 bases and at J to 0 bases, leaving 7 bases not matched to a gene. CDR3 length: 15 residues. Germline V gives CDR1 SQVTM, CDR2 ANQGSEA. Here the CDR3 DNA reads TGCAGCGTCAACCAAGACAGGGGAGCCAAAAACATTCAGTACTTC. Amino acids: CSVNQDRGAKNIQYF.

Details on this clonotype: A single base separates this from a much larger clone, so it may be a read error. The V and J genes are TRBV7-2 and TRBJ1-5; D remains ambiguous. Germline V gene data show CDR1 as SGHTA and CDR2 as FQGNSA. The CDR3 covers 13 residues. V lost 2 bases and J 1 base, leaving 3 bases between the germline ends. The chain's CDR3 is CASSLKSNQPQHF. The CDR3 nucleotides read TGTGCCAGCAGCTTAAAGAGCAATCAGCCCCAGCATTTT.

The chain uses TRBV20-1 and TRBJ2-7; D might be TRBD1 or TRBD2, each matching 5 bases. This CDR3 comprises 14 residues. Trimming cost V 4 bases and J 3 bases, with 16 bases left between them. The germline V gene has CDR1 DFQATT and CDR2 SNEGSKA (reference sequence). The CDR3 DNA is TGCAGTGCTACCGGGACCAAGCAAGACTACGAGCAGTACTTC. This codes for CSATGTKQDYEQYF.

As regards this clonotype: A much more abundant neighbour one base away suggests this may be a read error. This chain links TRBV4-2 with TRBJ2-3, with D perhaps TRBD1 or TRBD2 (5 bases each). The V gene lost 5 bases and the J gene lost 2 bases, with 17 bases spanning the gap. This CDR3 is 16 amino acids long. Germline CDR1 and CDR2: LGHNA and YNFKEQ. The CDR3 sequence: CASSEQEDLATDTQYF. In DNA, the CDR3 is TGTGCCAGCAGCGAACAGGAGGATCTGGCCACAGATACGCAGTATTTT.

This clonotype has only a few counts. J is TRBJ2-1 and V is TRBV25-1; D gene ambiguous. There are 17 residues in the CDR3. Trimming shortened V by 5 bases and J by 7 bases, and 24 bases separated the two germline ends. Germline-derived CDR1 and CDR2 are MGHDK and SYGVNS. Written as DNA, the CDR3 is TGTGCCAGCAGTAACGACCGGGCCCAGAGGAACAAAAATGAGCAGTTCTTC. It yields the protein CASSNDRAQRNKNEQFF.

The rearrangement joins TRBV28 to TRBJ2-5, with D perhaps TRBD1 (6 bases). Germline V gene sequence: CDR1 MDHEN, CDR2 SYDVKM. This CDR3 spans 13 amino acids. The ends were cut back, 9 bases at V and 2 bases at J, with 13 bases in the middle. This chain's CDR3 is CASVQGKQETQYF. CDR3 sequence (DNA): TGTGCCAGTGTCCAGGGGAAACAAGAGACCCAGTACTTC.